This paragraph covers one TCR beta chain sequence. Its antigen is still unknown. Per-nucleotide qualities are absent, and no much larger clonotype sits a single base away. The data were taken from a study of Ad26.COV2.S vaccination and SARS-CoV-2 variants (dated by TCRdb to the early 2020s). For the study in its entirety: Vaccine-arm donors were drawn from COV1001, a multicentre, randomized, double-blind, placebo-controlled phase I-IIa trial of Ad26.COV2.S in healthy adults. Ad26.COV2.S was given intramuscularly at 5x10^10 or 1x10^11 viral particles, as a single shot or as two shots 56 days apart. Trial participants were randomized into five groups of five: low-dose or high-dose Ad26.COV2.S given once or twice, or placebo on both occasions. The specificity and breadth of SARS-CoV-2-reactive T cell receptors after Ad26.COV2.S vaccination were assessed by TCRbeta repertoire sequencing. Blinding of investigators to trial group allocation was maintained during experiments and outcome assessment. The TCR-sequenced set comprised around 32 samples: roughly 19 Ad26.COV2.S vaccine recipients, 5 placebo recipients and 8 SARS-CoV-2 convalescent individuals. Points the paper makes about the study in general: Higher spike-specific TCR breadth was observed in Ad26.COV2.S recipients than in placebo recipients (P = 0.0014). The study was not powered for comparison of responses between vaccine doses or regimens. Vaccine and placebo recipients had similar non-spike TCR breadth, a finding consistent with the vaccine containing only spike. The authors noted that total T cell responses may have been underestimated by the TCR breadth and depth analyses. After vaccination, substantial breadth of spike-specific CD8+ and CD4+ T cell responses was reported.

Measured from the cysteine to the phenylalanine, the CDR3 is 13 residues long. Only the CDR3 DNA stays, 39 bases, in frame from base 1. Taken from the germline V gene, the CDR1 and CDR2 loops are MNHEY and SVGAGI. After removal of 6 bases from V and 5 bases from J, the junction retains 3 bases not matched to a gene. The treatment or condition label, as the study defines it: around 19 received Ad26.COV2.S at low or high dose, single or two shots; 5 received placebo; per-sample allocation not given. For vaccine and placebo recipients, the sequenced repertoires came from samples collected on day 63 after the first injection. In Cohort 1b, 25 or so adults aged 18-55 years were enrolled at a single site in Boston, USA, between 29 July and 7 August 2020. Ad26.COV2.S was a replication-incompetent adenovirus type 26 vector expressing a prefusion-stabilized SARS-CoV-2 spike protein from the original Wuhan strain.

The immunoSEQ Assay was used to sequence TCRbeta CDR3 regions. After extraction, genomic DNA underwent amplification by bias-controlled multiplex PCR, followed by high-throughput sequencing. In the authors' own workflow: To quantify the absolute abundance of every unique TCRbeta CDR3 region, sequences were collapsed and filtered. T cell fraction was estimated by normalizing TCRbeta template counts to usable DNA, which was measured by amplifying reference genes present in all nucleated cells. Repertoire TCRs were annotated as SARS-CoV-2-specific when V gene, CDR3 amino acid sequence and J gene were exactly matched to a known reactive TCR set. The reference SARS-CoV-2 TCR set came from MIRA and was filtered for enrichment in COVID-19-positive ImmuneCODE repertoires, removing public or cross-reactive TCRs. Drawing on the MIRA antigens, annotated TCRs were analysed further at the level of specific ORF or position within ORF. Breadth was defined as the number of annotated unique rearrangements divided by the total number of unique productive rearrangements, and depth was defined as the summed frequency of the annotated unique rearrangements. Two-sided Wilcoxon rank-sum tests were applied when comparing TCR breadth between groups. TCRdb mirrors the immuneACCESS table, restricted to in-frame sequences. Some clones are absent from its copies; in checked studies, under half trace to an unresolved V gene, and the reason for the others is unknown. For V, J and clone size, that table is used; D and trimming come from the DNA. The sample table contains more than 400,000 clones; only one count was recorded for less than 95% of them. The ten largest clones capture about 4.1% of the sample.

The sample was peripheral blood, taken in a trial of Ad26.COV2.S vaccine versus placebo. The receptor chain draws on TRBV6-5 and TRBJ1-4; TRBD1 matches 7 bases in the middle. The sequence came from a person aged 18 to 65 who received the Ad26.COV2.S COVID-19 vaccine or a placebo. The bases are TGTGCCAGCAGAGGGACAGAAAATGAAAAACTGTTTTTT. Translated, this is CASRGTENEKLFF.